These 11 T cell receptor beta chains came from one sample sequenced in a study of T cells in Graves' hyperthyroidism and ophthalmopathy. RNA transcripts yielded amplified TCR beta CDR3 regions. The TCR CDR3 first-round RT-PCR relied on the HTBI primer set. One entry per CDR3 protein, called by TCRdb with MiXCR from the multiplex PCR reads. The sample shows 460,000 or so distinct CDR3 sequences, around 14% of them seen only once. Source material: blood. The source is a young woman with Graves' hyperthyroidism.

The CDR3: CAWVQNTEAFF. For the CDR3, the DNA is TGTGCCTGGGTACAGAACACTGAAGCTTTCTTT. The gene calls are TRBV30 and TRBJ1-1; no definite D call. The CDR3 totals 11 residues. The V end was cut by 5 bases, the J end by 1 base, with 5 bases between. Germline CDR1 and CDR2: GTSNPN and SVGIG (reference sequence).

The table lists this clonotype with many counts. This sequence joins TRBV6-1 and TRBJ1-1; unclear D gene. Per germline, CDR1 MNHNS and CDR2 SASEGT. V lost 0 bases, J lost 1 base, and 12 bases lay in between. CDR3 length: 16 residues. The CDR3 sequence: CASSEALRRENTEAFF. The CDR3 nucleotides read TGTGCCAGCAGTGAAGCGCTCAGGCGGGAGAACACTGAAGCTTTCTTT.

This clonotype was seen repeatedly, ten times or more. The gene calls are TRBV10-3 and TRBJ2-1; D unclear. The V gene lost 4 bases and the J gene lost 8 bases, with 15 bases spanning the gap. From germline, CDR1 is ENHRY and CDR2 SYGVKD. This CDR3 region has 14 residues. This CDR3 reads CAISGSSNVDEQFF. DNA for the CDR3: TGTGCCATCAGTGGGTCCTCAAACGTGGATGAGCAGTTCTTC.

This clonotype was found many times. V and J are TRBV6-1 and TRBJ2-3; 7 bases are a match to TRBD2. CDR1 is MNHNS, CDR2 SASEGT, per germline. V shed 5 bases and J 0 bases; nucleotides not matched to a gene: 8. The CDR3 length is 16 residues. This CDR3 is CASSSFSGFSTDTQYF. The CDR3 DNA reads as TGTGCCAGCAGTTCTTTTAGCGGGTTTAGCACAGATACGCAGTATTTT.

This clonotype came up many times. The rearrangement links TRBV9 to TRBJ1-3, with D maybe TRBD1 (6 bases). Trimming stripped 1 base from V and 2 bases from J, with 10 bases between. Germline assignment: CDR1 SGDLS and CDR2 YYNGEE. The CDR3 is 15 amino acids. CDR3 loop: CASSVLTGPGNTIYF. DNA for the CDR3: TGTGCCAGCAGCGTACTGACAGGACCTGGAAACACCATATATTTT.

This clonotype came up many times. V and J are TRBV19 and TRBJ1-4, with D tentatively TRBD1 (6 bases). The V gene lost 4 bases and the J gene lost 1 base, with 10 bases spanning the gap. CDR1 is LNHDA and CDR2 is SQIVND in the germline V gene (reference sequence). The CDR3 spans 15 residues. CDR3 in DNA: TGTGCCAGTAGTACAGAGACAGGAACTAATGAAAAACTGTTTTTT. Its protein product is CASSTETGTNEKLFF.

Here the CDR3 DNA reads TGTGCCTGGGGTGAGTGGGGTCGTGACACTGAAGCTTTCTTT. Translating it yields CAWGEWGRDTEAFF. The chain is built from TRBV30 and TRBJ1-1; unclear D gene. Germline values: CDR1 GTSNPN, CDR2 SVGIG (reference sequence). Trimming pared 5 bases from V and 3 bases from J, leaving 16 bases between. CDR3 length equals 14 residues.

As for this clonotype: A much more abundant neighbour one base away suggests this may be a read error. V is TRBV12-3 or TRBV12-4 and J is TRBJ1-2; D remains unclear. The CDR3 sequence is 13 residues long. Trimming cost V 5 bases and J 5 bases, with 12 bases left between them. Here the CDR3 DNA reads TGTGCCAGCAGTCCTTACCCTGCGTATGGCTACACCTTC. It yields the protein CASSPYPAYGYTF.

This clonotype showed up just a few times. It may be a read error: a sequence one base away is much more abundant. The V call is TRBV7-6, the J call TRBJ1-2; D call uncertain. Germline V gene sequence: CDR1 SGHVS, CDR2 FNYEAQ. CDR3 length equals 12 residues. Here the CDR3 reads CASGLGRDGYTF. CDR3 DNA sequence: TGTGCCAGCGGCTTAGGGAGGGATGGCTACACCTTC.

The sample holds many counts of this clonotype. The genes are TRBV10-3 and TRBJ1-6; 8 positions agree with TRBD1. With 10 bases clipped from V and 10 bases from J, the junction kept 12 bases outside the gene matches. There are 14 residues in the CDR3. Germline CDR1 and CDR2: ENHRY and SYGVKD. Here the CDR3 DNA reads TGTGCCACAGAAGACAGGGGAGGTAACTCACCCCTCCACTTT. It yields the protein CATEDRGGNSPLHF.

This clonotype appeared many times. V usage is TRBV7-6 and J usage is TRBJ1-2; 9 positions match TRBD1. Trimming removed 0 bases from V and 7 bases from J; junction bases left unmatched: 3. The germline gives CDR1 SGHVS, CDR2 FNYEAQ. This CDR3 contains 14 residues. Here the CDR3 reads CASSLADRGAGYTF. In nucleotides, the CDR3 is TGTGCCAGCAGCTTAGCTGACAGGGGGGCTGGCTACACCTTC. Supplemented by reference TRBV7-6 and TRBJ1-2, the full variable domain reads GAGVSQSPRYKVTKRGQDVALRCDPISGHVSLYWYRQALGQGPEFLTYFNYEAQQDKSGLPNDRFSAERPEGSISTLTIQRTEQRDSAMYRCASSLADRGAGYTFGSGTRLTVV.